This TCR beta chain was sequenced during a study of blood T cell repertoires in COVID-19. Germline CDR1 and CDR2: MNHEY and SVGEGT. The CDR3 is 15 amino acids. Trimming pared 0 bases from V and 2 bases from J, leaving 11 bases between. Clinical history reported by participants formed the basis on which cohorts were assigned. This clone came up once. Methods used by the authors: Amplification from reference gene primers served as the basis for estimated nucleated cell counts. Repertoires were generated with immunoSEQ multiplex PCR, while TCRdb's copy carries only in-frame clones and drops some. The D gene and trimming were derived from the DNA, and the V and J assignments and clone size from that table. The top ten hold roughly 1.2% of the sample, which has a few hundred thousand clones, just under 90% seen once.

The sequencing sample was made of PBMCs or T cells enriched from blood (not recorded which). This TCR was sampled from a man between 25 and 39 years old who had recovered from COVID-19. The rearrangement uses TRBV6-2 or TRBV6-3 and TRBJ2-7; D remains unclear. The CDR3 coding sequence is TGTGCCAGCAGTTACTCACGCGGAAGAACCTACGAGCAGTACTTC. It specifies CASSYSRGRTYEQYF.